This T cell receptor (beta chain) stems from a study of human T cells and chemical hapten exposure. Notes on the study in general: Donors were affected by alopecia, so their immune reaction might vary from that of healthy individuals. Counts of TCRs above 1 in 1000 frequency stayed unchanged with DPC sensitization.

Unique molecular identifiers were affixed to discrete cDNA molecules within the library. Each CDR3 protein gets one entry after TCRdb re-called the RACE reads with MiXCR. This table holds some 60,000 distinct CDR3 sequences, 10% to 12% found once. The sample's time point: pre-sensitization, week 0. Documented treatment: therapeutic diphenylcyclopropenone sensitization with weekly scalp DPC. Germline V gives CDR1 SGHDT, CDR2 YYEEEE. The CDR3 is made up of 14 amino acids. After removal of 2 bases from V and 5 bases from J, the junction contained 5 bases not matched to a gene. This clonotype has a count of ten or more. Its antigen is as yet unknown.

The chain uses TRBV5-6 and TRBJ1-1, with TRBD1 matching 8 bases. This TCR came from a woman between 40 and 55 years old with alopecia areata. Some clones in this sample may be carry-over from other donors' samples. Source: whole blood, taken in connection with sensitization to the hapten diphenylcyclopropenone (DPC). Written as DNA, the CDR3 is TGTGCCAGCAGCTTACCGGACAGGGAAACTGAAGCTTTCTTT. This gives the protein CASSLPDRETEAFF.